The present T cell receptor beta chain was sequenced within a study of beta chain features in type 1 diabetes. Study-wide results and limits: People with Type 1 diabetes carried modestly yet significantly shorter TCRB CDR3s in all four CD4+ subsets. PCR might favor shorter templates, equally in patients and controls.

As to this clone: Its antigen is undetermined.

Germline V lookup: CDR1 GTSNPN, CDR2 SVGIG (reference sequence). The CDR3 covers 13 residues. The germline V and J ends were trimmed by 1 base and 0 bases, with 6 bases remaining between them. Sorting that relied on CD45RO/CCR7/CD25/CD127/CD95/CD27 yielded CD4+ naive, central memory, regulatory and stem cell-like memory cells. Expressed TCRB transcripts were sequenced because the entire RNA isolate underwent reverse transcription. TCRdb's copy holds only in-frame clones and misses some; the assay was immunoSEQ multiplex PCR. There are over 300,000 clones in the sample; roughly a tenth occur only once, and roughly 1% lies in the top ten.

The sequence came from a man aged 25 to 45 with type 1 diabetes. Sequenced input: central memory CD4+ T cells from blood. The chain uses TRBV30 and TRBJ1-1; the D is unclear. CDR3 in amino acids: CAWSEEVNTEAFF. DNA for the CDR3: TGTGCCTGGAGTGAGGAGGTGAACACTGAAGCTTTCTTT.